The following is a TCR beta chain sequence with its context. Original handling: Estimated nucleated cell counts came from reference gene primer amplification. Profiled with immunoSEQ multiplex PCR; TCRdb holds only in-frame clones, not every one. The DNA was the basis for D and trimming; V, J and clone size are from that table. In the table there are a few hundred thousand clones, 84% of which are singletons. This entry is derived from a study of blood T cell repertoires in COVID-19. CDR3 length: 16 residues. The germline gives CDR1 SGHTA, CDR2 FQGNSA. Trimming pared 1 base from V and 0 bases from J, leaving 10 bases between.

The sequence derives from a middle-aged woman who had recovered from COVID-19. The chain is built from TRBV7-2 and TRBJ1-5, with a tentative D call TRBD1 (6 bases). Sequenced input: peripheral blood. CDR3 in amino acids: CASSLGGPNSNQPQHF. The DNA of the CDR3 is TGTGCCAGCAGCTTAGGGGGGCCCAATAGCAATCAGCCCCAGCATTTT.